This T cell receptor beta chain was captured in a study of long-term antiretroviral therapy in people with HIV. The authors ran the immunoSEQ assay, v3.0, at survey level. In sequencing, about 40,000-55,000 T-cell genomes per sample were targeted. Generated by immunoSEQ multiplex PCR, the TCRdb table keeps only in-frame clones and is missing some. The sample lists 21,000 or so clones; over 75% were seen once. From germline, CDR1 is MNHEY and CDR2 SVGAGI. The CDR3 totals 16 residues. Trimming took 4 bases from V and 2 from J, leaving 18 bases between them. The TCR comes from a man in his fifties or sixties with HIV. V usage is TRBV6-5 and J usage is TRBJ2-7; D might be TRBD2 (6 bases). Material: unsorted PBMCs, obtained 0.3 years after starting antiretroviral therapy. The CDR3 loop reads CASSFIWGERAYEQYF. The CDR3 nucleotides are TGTGCCAGCAGTTTTATCTGGGGGGAGAGGGCCTACGAGCAGTACTTC.